This T cell receptor (beta chain) was recorded in a study of spatial heterogeneity in lung cancer. Study as a whole: The approximately 72 donors had untreated early-stage non-small cell lung cancer. After resection, follow-up PBMC samples were sequenced when available, at a median of roughly 2 years later. Alpha-chain sequences were detected in numbers that were consistently lower than beta-chain sequences.

In the library, each TCR cDNA molecule bore its own unique molecular identifier. TCRdb independently ran MiXCR on the 5' RACE reads; one entry per CDR3 protein. The data hold under 150,000 distinct CDR3 sequences, with less than 15% observed a single time. In its sample, this clonotype was seen a few times. Time point: blood at routine non-recurrence follow-up after resection. Unsorted tumor, nontumor lung tissue or cryopreserved PBMC supplied the whole RNA. This sequence was found in a male donor with early-stage non-small cell lung cancer. The sequences come from PBMCs, collected at follow-up.

CDR3 region: CASSQLGTGLNEQFF. The CDR3 region has the DNA TGCGCCAGCAGCCAACTTGGGACAGGGTTAAATGAGCAGTTCTTC. This chain connects TRBV4-1 to TRBJ2-1, with 9 bases that match TRBD1. The junction had 6 bases not matched to a gene; V was cut back by 2 bases and J by 7 bases. The CDR3 has 15 residues. Germline V gene sequence: CDR1 MGHRA, CDR2 YSYEKL.